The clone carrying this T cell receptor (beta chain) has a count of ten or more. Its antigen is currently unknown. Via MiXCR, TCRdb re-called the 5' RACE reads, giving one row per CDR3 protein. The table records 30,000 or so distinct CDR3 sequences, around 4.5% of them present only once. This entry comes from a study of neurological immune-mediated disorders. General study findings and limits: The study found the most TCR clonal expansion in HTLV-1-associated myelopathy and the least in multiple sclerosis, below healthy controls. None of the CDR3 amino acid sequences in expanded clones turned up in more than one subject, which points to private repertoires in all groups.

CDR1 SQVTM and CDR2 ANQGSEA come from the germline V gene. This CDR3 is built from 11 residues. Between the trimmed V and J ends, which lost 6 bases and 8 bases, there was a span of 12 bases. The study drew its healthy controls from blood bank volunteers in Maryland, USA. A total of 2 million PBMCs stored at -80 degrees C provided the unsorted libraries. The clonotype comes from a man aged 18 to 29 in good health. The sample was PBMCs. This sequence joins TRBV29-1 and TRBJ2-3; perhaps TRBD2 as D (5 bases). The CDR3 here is CSVTPRVTQYF. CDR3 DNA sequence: TGCAGCGTGACCCCGCGGGTTACGCAGTATTTT.